This T cell receptor (beta chain) was retrieved from a study of cytomegalovirus exposure and HLA in healthy donors. Primers: 60 Vbeta forward and 13 Jbeta reverse. Libraries were prepared by immunoSEQ multiplex PCR; TCRdb keeps only in-frame clonotypes and omits some of them. This table holds a few hundred thousand clones, about 80% found once. Trimming cost V 8 bases and J 12 bases; bases outside gene matches: 13. Germline values: CDR1 MDHEN, CDR2 SYDVKM. The CDR3 length is 12 residues. Specimen: PBMCs. The gene calls are TRBV28 and TRBJ2-7; TRBD1 matches at 7 bases. This TCR came from a girl aged 2 to 9 in good health and CMV-seronegative. The chain's CDR3 is CASGKPPGQTYF. CDR3 DNA: TGTGCCAGCGGGAAACCGCCGGGACAGACGTACTTC.